This record concerns one T cell receptor (beta chain) sequence. Measured with immunoSEQ multiplex PCR; TCRdb has only the in-frame clones, and not every one. Of roughly 150,000 clones in the sample, around nine tenths were seen once. The sample belongs to a study of blood T cell repertoires in COVID-19. For the study at large: Samples came from the United States, Italy and Spain, spanning acute and convalescent COVID-19.

What was sequenced was peripheral blood. The TCR comes from a woman between 65 and 79 years old with COVID-19, enrolled during active disease.

CDR3 nucleotides: TGTGCCAGCAGCTCCTCTATACAGGGCCCAACTAATGAAAAACTGTTTTTT. It yields the protein CASSSSIQGPTNEKLFF. The genes are TRBV7-6 and TRBJ1-4; TRBD1 is a possible D gene (6 bases). With 4 bases removed from V and 0 bases from J, the gap between germline ends came to 15 bases. Per germline, CDR1 SGHVS and CDR2 FNYEAQ. The CDR3 totals 17 residues.